Sequencing of this TCR beta chain was carried out in a study of T cells in Graves' hyperthyroidism and ophthalmopathy. Study-level information: Any treatment followed the collection of peripheral blood at initial diagnosis. Study results and limitations: The model identified upcoming ophthalmopathy a median approximately 6.5 months ahead of onset.

This clonotype has at least ten counts. Its target is unknown. RNA transcripts gave rise to amplified TCR beta CDR3 regions. HTBI primers were the set used in a first-round RT-PCR of the TCR CDR3. MiXCR, applied by TCRdb to the multiplex PCR reads, yields one record per CDR3 protein. The repertoire consists of approximately 590,000 distinct CDR3 sequences, with 15% to 19% occurring once and the leading ten covering around 7.3%. The sequence was obtained from a woman aged 25 to 39 with Graves' hyperthyroidism. The sample was blood.

The DNA of the CDR3 is TGTGCCAGCAGTTTATTTCTAAACACAGATACGCAGTATTTT. As protein: CASSLFLNTDTQYF. This sequence joins TRBV27 and TRBJ2-3; no firm D call. Germline loops: CDR1 MNHEY, CDR2 SMNVEV (reference sequence). Trimming removed 1 base at V and 2 bases at J, with 7 bases between. This CDR3 comprises 14 residues.